Shown below are 5 T cell receptor beta chains from a single sample sequenced in a study of T and B cells in COVID-19 patients. BIOMED2 TRB-A/B primer pools were used in multiplex TRB PCR. A single record per CDR3 protein comes from TCRdb applying MiXCR to the multiplex PCR reads. The repertoire holds 20,000 to 30,000 distinct CDR3 sequences, approximately 29% seen once, with about 1.7% in the top ten. From blood, about 240-500 ng of genomic DNA served as TRB template. The sequencing input was blood. These receptors all stem from a human donor who had recovered from COVID-19.

V is TRBV19 and J is TRBJ2-7, with D uncertain. Germline V gene data show CDR1 as LNHDA and CDR2 as SQIVND (reference sequence). This CDR3 contains 13 residues. V was cut by 6 bases and J by 1 base, with 10 bases left in between. The CDR3: CASRDEGSYEQYF. CDR3 nucleotides: TGTGCCAGTAGGGACGAAGGTTCCTACGAGCAGTACTTC.

This clonotype was recorded at least ten times. The chain couples TRBV15 to TRBJ2-7; TRBD2 aligns across 7 bases. Trimming cost V 0 bases and J 4 bases; bases outside gene matches: 9. The CDR3 totals 16 residues. The germline gives CDR1 LNHNV, CDR2 YYDKDF (reference sequence). The CDR3 is CATSRDGASGIYEQYF. The DNA of the CDR3 is TGTGCCACCAGCAGAGATGGGGCTAGCGGCATTTACGAGCAGTACTTC.

By share, this clonotype counts as medium-sized. This chain uses TRBV29-1 with TRBJ1-1; D possibly corresponds to TRBD1 (5 bases). This CDR3 has 12 residues. Germline CDR1 reads SQVTM; CDR2 reads ANQGSEA. Trimming pared 5 bases from V and 7 bases from J, leaving 14 bases between. CDR3 nucleotide sequence: TGCAGCGTTTCCGGGACGAACTATGAAGCTTTCTTT. As protein: CSVSGTNYEAFF. The variable domain in full, completed from reference TRBV29-1 and TRBJ1-1, reads SAVISQKPSRDICQRGTSLTIQCQVDSQVTMMFWYRQQPGQSLTLIATANQGSEATYESGFVIDKFPISRPNLTFSTLTVSNMSPEDSSIYLCSVSGTNYEAFFGQGTRLTVV.

There are many counts of this clonotype. The V gene is TRBV19, the J gene TRBJ2-7, with 9 bases identical to TRBD2. Germline V gives CDR1 LNHDA, CDR2 SQIVND (reference sequence). Losses at the gene ends were 4 bases for V and 3 bases for J; bases not matched to a gene: 4. This CDR3 is 14 amino acids long. The CDR3 loop reads CASSSGLASYEQYF. The CDR3 DNA reads as TGTGCCAGTAGTAGCGGACTAGCGAGCTACGAGCAGTACTTC.

The sample holds a few counts of this clonotype. V and J are TRBV6-5 and TRBJ1-1; maybe TRBD1 (6 bases). With 0 bases removed from V and 9 bases from J, the gap between germline ends came to 17 bases. CDR1 is MNHEY and CDR2 is SVGAGI in the germline V gene. The CDR3 is 15 residues long. CDR3 DNA sequence: TGTGCCAGCAGTTACTCTTCCTGGGAGGGGGGGAAAGCTTTCTTT. Its protein product is CASSYSSWEGGKAFF.